This entry lists 24 T cell receptor beta chains sequenced from one sample in a study of blood T cells in healthy people across ages. It was with a sample-barcoded 5' primer and a J-beta primer mix that a second PCR of roughly 7 to 12 cycles was run. TCRdb redid the calling of the 5' RACE reads with MiXCR, one entry per CDR3 protein. The sample carries about 1.5 million distinct CDR3 sequences, roughly 43% recorded once. The source material was blood. These receptors came from a woman between 18 and 29 years old in good health.

V is TRBV6-5 and J is TRBJ2-2, with unresolved D. This CDR3 has 15 residues. V lost 0 bases and J 4 bases, leaving 9 bases between the germline ends. Germline values: CDR1 MNHEY, CDR2 SVGAGI. The CDR3 loop reads CASSYSRVGTGELFF. DNA for the CDR3: TGTGCCAGCAGTTACTCAAGGGTTGGCACCGGGGAGCTGTTTTTT.

The chain joins TRBV4-1 to TRBJ1-1; D is perhaps TRBD1 (6 bases). In germline, CDR1 is MGHRA, CDR2 YSYEKL. This CDR3 has 21 amino acids. V lost 8 bases and J lost 2, with 36 bases in between. The CDR3: CASRITQKTGAPGRFNTEAFF. The CDR3 nucleotides read TGCGCCAGCCGCATAACACAAAAGACAGGTGCTCCGGGTAGGTTCAACACTGAAGCTTTCTTT.

Turning to this clonotype: The germline gene is not matched at one end of the junction; a read error may be the cause. This chain connects TRBV5-1 to TRBJ2-5; unclear D gene. CDR3 length equals 12 residues. Germline CDR1 and CDR2: SGHRS and YFSETQ. CDR3 in amino acids: CASSLPQENQYF. CDR3 sequence (DNA): TGCGCCAGCAGCTTGCCCCAAGAGAACCAGTACTTC.

The V and J genes are TRBV18 and TRBJ2-7; no definite D call. CDR1 and CDR2 from the germline V gene are KGHSH and LQKENI. The CDR3 spans 16 residues. V lost 4 bases, J lost 0 bases, and 16 bases lay in between. The DNA for the CDR3 is TGTGCCAGCTCACTAACGACTGGCGGCCACTCCTACGAGCAGTACTTC. As protein: CASSLTTGGHSYEQYF.

This clonotype has more than one count but fewer than ten. The CDR3 DNA reads TGTGCCAGCAGCTTACTGGGCCCCTCTACTAATGAAAAACTGTTTTTT. It is translated as CASSLLGPSTNEKLFF. This sequence joins TRBV7-6 and TRBJ1-4; D ambiguous. The germline V gene has CDR1 SGHVS and CDR2 FNYEAQ. This CDR3 is 16 amino acids long. Trimming took off 2 bases at V and 2 bases at J, with 12 bases between the two ends.

The chain recombines TRBV9 with TRBJ2-2; D gene uncertain. The CDR3 spans 14 residues. Trimming shortened V by 6 bases and J by 4 bases, and 13 bases separated the two germline ends. Germline V gene sequence: CDR1 SGDLS, CDR2 YYNGEE. The CDR3 nucleotides read TGTGCCAGCACGCAGGAGCCCTTCACCGGGGAGCTGTTTTTT. It specifies CASTQEPFTGELFF.

In its sample, this clonotype was seen a few times. The gene calls are TRBV29-1 and TRBJ1-2, with a tentative D call TRBD1 (6 bases). The CDR3 contains 15 residues. CDR1 SQVTM and CDR2 ANQGSEA come from the germline V gene. The V end lost 4 bases, the J end lost 4 bases, and 19 bases lay between the germline ends. The CDR3 sequence: CSVARGPGEGYGYTF. CDR3 nucleotides: TGCAGCGTTGCCAGAGGGCCAGGGGAGGGCTATGGCTACACCTTC.

This clonotype was observed a handful of times. This chain joins TRBV2 and TRBJ1-2; 7 bases fit TRBD1. This CDR3 is 13 amino acids long. Trimming cost V 7 bases and J 3 bases; bases outside gene matches: 5. CDR1 is SNHLY and CDR2 is FYNNEI in the germline V gene. This chain's CDR3 is CASILDRDYGYTF. The CDR3 DNA sequence: TGTGCCAGCATCCTCGACAGGGACTATGGCTACACCTTC.

The chain is built from TRBV6-1 and TRBJ1-5; the D is unclear. Germline V lookup: CDR1 MNHNS, CDR2 SASEGT. The CDR3 runs 13 residues. V was shortened by 7 bases and J by 1 base, with 8 bases between the two germline ends. CDR3 coding DNA: TGTGCCAGCATGCCACGGAGCAATCAGCCCCAGCATTTT. The encoded protein is CASMPRSNQPQHF.

The genes are TRBV20-1 and TRBJ2-7; the D gene is possibly TRBD2 (6 bases). The CDR3 has 15 residues. The V end lost 6 bases, the J end lost 7 bases, and 25 bases lay between the germline ends. Germline assignment: CDR1 DFQATT and CDR2 SNEGSKA (reference sequence). Here the CDR3 DNA reads TGCAGTGCCACCGAGTCTAGCGTGTCTTTCAATGAGCAGTACTTC. Its protein product is CSATESSVSFNEQYF.

This clonotype came up a few times. This chain uses TRBV20-1 with TRBJ2-1; 7 bases map to TRBD2. The CDR3 covers 16 residues. Germline V CDR1 and CDR2: DFQATT, SNEGSKA (reference sequence). V lost 0 bases to trimming and J lost 0 bases; unmatched junction nucleotides: 5. CDR3 bases: TGCAGTGCTAGAGATCCAAGCGGGGCCTCCTACAATGAGCAGTTCTTC. Amino acid sequence: CSARDPSGASYNEQFF.

This clonotype came up many times. V is TRBV7-2 and J is TRBJ2-5; D remains unclear. CDR1 is SGHTA, CDR2 FQGNSA, per germline. The CDR3 runs to 14 residues. Deletions cut 3 bases from V and 5 bases from J, with 13 bases between. CDR3 sequence (DNA): TGTGCCAGCAGCTTTGACGGGTTAGGGGAGACCCAGTACTTC. This translates into CASSFDGLGETQYF.

The chain carries TRBV29-1 and TRBJ2-7; D possibly corresponds to TRBD1 (6 bases). V lost 4 bases and J 0 bases, leaving 10 bases between the germline ends. This CDR3 spans 13 amino acids. CDR1 SQVTM and CDR2 ANQGSEA come from the germline V gene. As DNA, the CDR3 is TGCAGCGTTGTCGGACAGATCTCCTACGAGCAGTACTTC. Protein product: CSVVGQISYEQYF.

Worth noting for this clonotype: A read error is likely, as this CDR3 ends without the conserved phenylalanine or tryptophan. The chain employs TRBV29-1 and TRBJ2-5; 10 nucleotides line up with TRBD2. Near its end, the DNA agrees better with TRBJ2-7, so the J call may be wrong. The CDR3 is 13 residues long. Germline loops: CDR1 SQVTM, CDR2 ANQGSEA. CDR3 amino acids: CGVGGTSVDEQYY. Here the CDR3 DNA reads TGCGGCGTTGGAGGGACTAGCGTCGACGAGCAGTACTAC.

The chain couples TRBV9 to TRBJ2-4, with 8 bases matching TRBD2. With the DNA end fitting TRBJ2-7 better, the J assignment may be wrong. Germline V CDR1 and CDR2: SGDLS, YYNGEE. The CDR3 is made up of 15 amino acids. The CDR3 spells CASSVASGHPYEQYF. The CDR3 coding sequence is TGTGCCAGCAGCGTAGCTAGCGGGCACCCCTACGAGCAGTACTTC.

This sequence joins TRBV20-1 and TRBJ2-1; D remains ambiguous. The CDR3 has 14 residues. Germline V gene sequence: CDR1 DFQATT, CDR2 SNEGSKA (reference sequence). V lost 3 bases and J lost 1, with 10 bases in between. The CDR3 DNA is TGCAGTGCTAGCGGCTTGAGGTCCTACAATGAGCAGTTCTTC. Translated: CSASGLRSYNEQFF.

The J gene is TRBJ2-5, the V gene TRBV4-2; tentative D call: TRBD1 (6 bases). The DNA end is more similar to TRBJ2-7, so the J call may be wrong. The CDR3 spans 14 residues. CDR1 and CDR2 (germline): LGHNA, YNFKEQ. The CDR3: CASSLQVGGREQYF. The CDR3 nucleotides are TGTGCCAGCAGTCTTCAGGTTGGGGGCCGCGAGCAGTACTTC.

About this clonotype: A single base separates this from a much larger clone, so it may be a read error. The chain is built from TRBV7-9 and TRBJ2-1; 7 bases line up with TRBD2. The CDR3 spans 16 residues. V lost 2 bases, J lost 2 bases, and 6 bases stayed unmatched. Germline-derived CDR1 and CDR2 are SEHNR and FQNEAQ (reference sequence). The CDR3 DNA reads TGTGCCAGCAGCTTATCTCTAGCGGCCCCCTACAATGAGCAGTTCTTC. Its protein is CASSLSLAAPYNEQFF.

J is TRBJ2-5 and V is TRBV19; possibly TRBD2 for D (5 bases). CDR3 size: 14 residues. V lost 5 bases, J lost 1 base, and 11 bases lay in between. The germline V gene has CDR1 LNHDA and CDR2 SQIVND (reference sequence). The CDR3 reads CASSGWESQETQYF. The CDR3 DNA sequence: TGTGCCAGTAGTGGGTGGGAGTCCCAAGAGACCCAGTACTTC.

The chain links TRBV27 to TRBJ1-5; D might be TRBD1 (5 bases). V was clipped by 5 bases and J by 0 bases, with 17 bases between them. The CDR3 length is 17 residues. Per germline, CDR1 MNHEY and CDR2 SMNVEV (reference sequence). The CDR3 DNA sequence: TGTGCCAGCAGTCCCCTCATCCAGGGAAATAGCAATCAGCCCCAGCATTTT. Translating it yields CASSPLIQGNSNQPQHF.

This clonotype was observed many times. The chain links TRBV9 to TRBJ1-2; D gene ambiguous. V gave up 7 bases and J gave up 6 bases, with 22 bases separating them. Germline CDR1 reads SGDLS; CDR2 reads YYNGEE. This CDR3 has 15 residues. The CDR3 DNA follows: TGTGCCAGCTCCAAGATAACGGGATTTTTGGATGGCTACACCTTC. Translating gives CASSKITGFLDGYTF.

The chain uses TRBV28 and TRBJ2-3, with no clear D. Trimming pared 8 bases from V and 6 bases from J, leaving 12 bases between. Germline lookup yields CDR1 MDHEN and CDR2 SYDVKM. The CDR3 sequence is 12 residues long. The CDR3 sequence is CASALLGDTQYF. CDR3 sequence (DNA): TGTGCCAGCGCACTCCTTGGGGATACGCAGTATTTT.

This clonotype was found a few times. Written as DNA, the CDR3 is TGTGCCATCAGTGAGCCAGACAGGGCCAAGGGAGGTTTCTTT. It is translated as CAISEPDRAKGGFF. The chain recombines TRBV10-3 with TRBJ1-1, with 7 bases identical to TRBD1. V lost 2 bases, J lost 13 bases, and 13 bases stayed unmatched. The CDR3 runs to 14 residues. Germline values: CDR1 ENHRY, CDR2 SYGVKD.

The V and J genes are TRBV12-3 or TRBV12-4 and TRBJ1-2, with no clear D. Trimming took 3 bases from V and 3 from J, leaving 8 bases between them. The CDR3 sequence is 13 residues long. The CDR3 DNA reads as TGTGCCAGCAGTTTTGGCACCCACTATGGCTACACCTTC. Translating it yields CASSFGTHYGYTF.